Presented here are 19 T cell receptor beta chains from one specimen sequenced in a study of cytomegalovirus exposure and HLA in healthy donors. PCR was performed using 60 Vbeta and 13 Jbeta primers. Sequencing was performed with immunoSEQ multiplex PCR; in TCRdb, only in-frame clones are kept and a portion is missing. The data show over 75,000 clones, and the top ten clones hold about 0.6%. Sequenced: PBMCs. These TCRs come from a man in his forties or fifties in good health and CMV-seronegative.

V is TRBV4-1 and J is TRBJ2-5, with D possibly TRBD1 on 6 matching bases. Per the germline V gene, CDR1 is MGHRA and CDR2 is YSYEKL. Trimming left V 0 bases short and J 5 bases short, with 13 bases between. The CDR3 covers 15 residues. The CDR3, as DNA: TGCGCCAGCAGCCAAGAGGGCAGGGGAAGCGAGACCCAGTACTTC. As protein: CASSQEGRGSETQYF.

V usage is TRBV14 and J usage is TRBJ2-7, with TRBD1 identical over 7 bases. The J segment lost 1 base and the V segment lost 4 bases, leaving 4 bases of the junction unmatched. The CDR3 totals 14 residues. Per germline, CDR1 SGHDN and CDR2 FVKESK. The CDR3 nucleotides are TGTGCCAGCAGCCTGACGGGACAGTCCTACGAGCAGTACTTC. This encodes CASSLTGQSYEQYF.

The chain has TRBV9 and TRBJ1-5; D gene unclear. The germline V gene has CDR1 SGDLS and CDR2 YYNGEE. The V end lost 0 bases, the J end lost 4 bases, and 11 bases lay between the germline ends. The length of the CDR3 is 15 residues. The CDR3 nucleotides read TGTGCCAGCAGCGTAGGAGGGAGCCCGAATCAGCCCCAGCATTTT. This sequence encodes CASSVGGSPNQPQHF.

The chain carries TRBV10-1 and TRBJ2-6; 8 bases agree with TRBD2. The CDR3 length is 17 residues. Germline values: CDR1 WNHNN, CDR2 SYGVQD (reference sequence). J lost 1 base, V lost 6 bases, and 8 bases had no gene match. In DNA, the CDR3 is TGCGCCAGCAGCAGTGACGGGGGGGCATCTGGGGCCAACGTCCTGACTTTC. Its protein is CASSSDGGASGANVLTF.

This chain connects TRBV11-1 to TRBJ2-5; TRBD1 is a possible D gene (5 bases). The CDR3 loop spans 14 amino acids. V was trimmed by 5 bases and J by 5 bases, leaving 15 bases between them. The germline gives CDR1 SGHAT, CDR2 FQDESV (reference sequence). The CDR3 protein is CASSARVGRETQYF. DNA of the CDR3: TGTGCCAGCAGCGCCAGGGTAGGTCGGGAGACCCAGTACTTC.

The chain employs TRBV28 and TRBJ1-1; D remains unclear. The CDR3 sequence is 14 residues long. Germline CDR1 and CDR2: MDHEN and SYDVKM. Between the trimmed V and J ends, which lost 2 bases and 1 base, there was a span of 8 bases. The CDR3 bases are TGTGCCAGCAGTTTAAGTAACAAGAACACTGAAGCTTTCTTT. The encoded protein is CASSLSNKNTEAFF.

This chain uses TRBV7-9 with TRBJ2-7; TRBD1 agrees at 10 bases. There are 15 residues in the CDR3. V lost 5 bases to trimming and J lost 7 bases; unmatched junction nucleotides: 11. CDR1 and CDR2 from the germline V gene are SEHNR and FQNEAQ (reference sequence). Written as DNA, the CDR3 is TGTGCCAGCAGCAAAACCGGGACAGGGGATCGAGAGCAGTACTTC. Its translation is CASSKTGTGDREQYF. Variable domain in full (rest from reference TRBV7-9 and TRBJ2-7): DTGVSQNPRHKITKRGQNVTFRCDPISEHNRLYWYRQTLGQGPEFLTYFQNEAQLEKSRLLSDRFSAERPKGSFSTLEIQRTEQGDSAMYLCASSKTGTGDREQYFGPGTRLTVT.

V gene TRBV6-6 combines with J gene TRBJ2-3, with D maybe TRBD1 (6 bases). This CDR3 has 14 residues. Germline V gene lookup returns CDR1 MNHNY and CDR2 SVGAGI (reference sequence). The ends were cut back, 6 bases at V and 2 bases at J, with 12 bases in the middle. This CDR3 reads CASRFTGLTDTQYF. In nucleotides, the CDR3 is TGTGCCAGCAGATTCACAGGGCTCACAGATACGCAGTATTTT.

The rearrangement links TRBV5-1 to TRBJ2-7, with D hard to call. The V end lost 0 bases, the J end lost 6 bases, and 7 bases lay between the germline ends. Per the germline V gene, CDR1 is SGHRS and CDR2 is YFSETQ. This CDR3 contains 12 residues. The DNA for the CDR3 is TGCGCCAGCAGCTTGGTTTCGGGCGAGCAGTACTTC. Amino acid sequence: CASSLVSGEQYF.

V usage is TRBV5-1 and J usage is TRBJ2-6, with a possible D match to TRBD2 (5 bases). V was cut by 5 bases and J by 0 bases, with 18 bases left in between. Germline-derived CDR1 and CDR2 are SGHRS and YFSETQ. CDR3 length: 18 residues. For the CDR3, the DNA is TGCGCCAGCAGACTTGGGGAGTGGATAAGCTCTGGGGCCAACGTCCTGACTTTC. It translates to CASRLGEWISSGANVLTF.

This sequence joins TRBV4-1 and TRBJ1-3; D not resolved. From germline, CDR1 is MGHRA and CDR2 YSYEKL. The CDR3 is made up of 15 amino acids. Trimming removed 4 bases from V and 3 bases from J, with 13 bases in between. The CDR3 loop is CASSPWTSGGNTIYF. The CDR3 DNA is TGCGCCAGCAGCCCGTGGACTTCGGGTGGAAACACCATATATTTT.

The chain is built from TRBV11-3 and TRBJ1-1; D is undetermined. The CDR3 consists of 13 residues. Germline V gives CDR1 SGHNT, CDR2 YENEEA. The V and J ends lost 4 bases and 1 base respectively, with 7 bases between them. The CDR3 coding sequence is TGTGCCAGCAGCTGGACTCGGAACACTGAAGCTTTCTTT. Residues: CASSWTRNTEAFF.

The gene calls are TRBV25-1 and TRBJ2-7, with D perhaps TRBD2 (6 bases). CDR1 MGHDK and CDR2 SYGVNS come from the germline V gene. The CDR3 is 14 amino acids. Between the trimmed V and J ends, which lost 5 bases and 6 bases, there was a span of 17 bases. The CDR3: CASSLPGGRGEQYF. Written as DNA, the CDR3 is TGTGCCAGCAGTTTGCCCGGGGGTCGAGGCGAGCAGTACTTC.

The chain links TRBV9 to TRBJ2-7; 9 nucleotides match TRBD1. Germline-derived CDR1 and CDR2 are SGDLS and YYNGEE. CDR3 size: 15 residues. The V gene end was trimmed by 3 bases and the J gene end by 5 bases; junction bases not matched to a gene: 9. In DNA form, the CDR3 reads TGTGCCAGCAGCGACGAGGACAGGGGTCATGACGAGCAGTACTTC. Encoded protein: CASSDEDRGHDEQYF.

The chain is built from TRBV5-4 and TRBJ2-3, with D possibly TRBD2 on 6 matching bases. The CDR3 is made up of 13 amino acids. The V and J ends lost 10 bases and 2 bases respectively, with 14 bases between them. In germline, CDR1 is SGHNT, CDR2 YYREEE (reference sequence). Written as DNA, the CDR3 is TGTGCCGGAGGGACTTCGGTCACAGATACGCAGTATTTT. Translating gives CAGGTSVTDTQYF.

The chain uses TRBV5-6 and TRBJ2-1; 9 nucleotides match TRBD2. Trimming cost V 7 bases and J 4 bases; bases outside gene matches: 3. This CDR3 contains 13 residues. From germline, CDR1 is SGHDT and CDR2 YYEEEE. The CDR3 here is CASRLAVYNEQFF. The CDR3 DNA reads as TGTGCCAGCCGACTAGCGGTTTACAATGAGCAGTTCTTC.

The rearrangement links TRBV2 to TRBJ1-5; the match to TRBD1 covers 9 bases. V dropped 9 bases and J dropped 7; count of bases not matched to a gene: 4. Germline loops: CDR1 SNHLY, CDR2 FYNNEI. This CDR3 comprises 12 residues. The CDR3 reads CASRQGGQPQHF. In DNA, the CDR3 is TGTGCCAGTAGACAGGGGGGACAGCCCCAGCATTTT. The full variable domain, its missing parts supplied by reference TRBV2 and TRBJ1-5, is EPEVTQTPSHQVTQMGQEVILRCVPISNHLYFYWYRQILGQKVEFLVSFYNNEISEKSEIFDDQFSVERPDGSNFTLKIRSTKLEDSAMYFCASRQGGQPQHFGDGTRLSIL.

CDR3 nucleotide sequence: TGCAGTGCTAGAACAGGGTGTGGCTACACCTTC. Translation gives CSARTGCGYTF. The chain couples TRBV20-1 to TRBJ1-2; D possibly corresponds to TRBD1 (6 bases). V was clipped by 2 bases and J by 7 bases, with 8 bases between them. CDR3 size: 11 residues. The V gene's germline CDR1 is DFQATT and CDR2 SNEGSKA (reference sequence).

V is TRBV11-2 and J is TRBJ2-5; 14 bases match TRBD2. The CDR3 covers 16 residues. Germline assignment: CDR1 SGHAT and CDR2 FQNNGV. V gave up 5 bases and J gave up 0 bases; unmatched junction bases: 2. CDR3 DNA sequence: TGTGCCAGCAGCAGACTAGCGGGGGGGTACCAAGAGACCCAGTACTTC. Its protein is CASSRLAGGYQETQYF.